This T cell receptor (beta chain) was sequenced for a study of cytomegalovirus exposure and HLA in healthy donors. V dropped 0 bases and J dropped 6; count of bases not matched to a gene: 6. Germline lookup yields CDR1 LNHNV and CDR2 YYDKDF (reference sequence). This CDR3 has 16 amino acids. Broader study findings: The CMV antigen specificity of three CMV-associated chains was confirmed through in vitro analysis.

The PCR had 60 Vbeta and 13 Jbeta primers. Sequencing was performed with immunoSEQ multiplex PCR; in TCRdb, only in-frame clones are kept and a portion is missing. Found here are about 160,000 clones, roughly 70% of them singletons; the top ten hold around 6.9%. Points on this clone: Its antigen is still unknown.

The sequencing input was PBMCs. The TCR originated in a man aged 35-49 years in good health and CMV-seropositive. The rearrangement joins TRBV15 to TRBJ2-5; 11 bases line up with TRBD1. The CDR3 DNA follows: TGTGCCACCAGCAGAGATAGGACAGGGGGCTCGAAGACCCAGTACTTC. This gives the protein CATSRDRTGGSKTQYF. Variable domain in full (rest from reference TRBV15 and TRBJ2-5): DAMVIQNPRYQVTQFGKPVTLSCSQTLNHNVMYWYQQKSSQAPKLLFHYYDKDFNNEADTPDNFQSRRPNTSFCFLDIRSPGLGDTAMYLCATSRDRTGGSKTQYFGPGTRLLVL.